The rows below give T cell receptor beta chains drawn from one sample of a study of post-analysis software for immune sequencing data. TCRdb fed the PCR reads into MiXCR, producing one record per CDR3 protein. The sample includes fewer than 900,000 distinct CDR3 sequences, about 43% of them seen just once. Sequencing was performed on blood. These receptors were taken from a girl between 10 and 17 years old with multiple sclerosis. Each CDR3 is given with its conserved first and last residue. D genes are given only for firm matches. The listing skips clone size in some rows; elsewhere it reads once, few, many or a size class.

DNA,CDR3,V,J,D,size
TGCAGCGTTGACTCCCTGGCGGGACAGGACACGAGGGGCTACACCTTC,CSVDSLAGQDTRGYTF,TRBV29-1,TRBJ1-2,TRBD1,NA
TGCAGCGTTCAAGTTCGATCCCCAGGCGAGCAGTACTTC,CSVQVRSPGEQYF,TRBV29-1,TRBJ2-7,NA,NA
TGTGCCAGCAGCGCTTGGGACAGTAATGAAAAACTGTTTTTT,CASSAWDSNEKLFF,TRBV7-2,TRBJ1-4,TRBD1,NA
TGTGCCAGCAGTCCGGACAGCGCCGGCTACACCTTC,CASSPDSAGYTF,TRBV12-3/TRBV12-4,TRBJ1-2,NA,few
TGTGCCAGCAGCAAAGGGGCAGGGATTGATCTCTCTGGGGCCAACGTCCTGACTTTC,CASSKGAGIDLSGANVLTF,TRBV21-1,TRBJ2-6,NA,few
TGTGCCAGCAGCCCCGGACAGGGGACCCTAAATGAGCAGTTCTTC,CASSPGQGTLNEQFF,TRBV7-9,TRBJ2-1,TRBD1,once
TGCAGTGCTACGGTAGATGCCTACGAGCAGTACTTC,CSATVDAYEQYF,TRBV20-1,TRBJ2-7,NA,NA
TGCAGTGCTAGAGATTTAGCGGGAGTAGTAGATACGCAGTATTTT,CSARDLAGVVDTQYF,TRBV20-1,TRBJ2-3,TRBD2,NA
TGTGCCATCAGTGTGGGGACTGGCTACACCTTC,CAISVGTGYTF,TRBV10-3,TRBJ1-2,NA,NA
TGTGCCAGCAGCCCTCCCTGGACAGGGTCTACCGAGCAGTACTTC,CASSPPWTGSTEQYF,TRBV7-8,TRBJ2-7,TRBD1,once
TGCGCCAGCAGCTTGGAGGGCAGCCTTTTCACAGATACGCAGTATTTT,CASSLEGSLFTDTQYF,TRBV5-1,TRBJ2-3,NA,NA